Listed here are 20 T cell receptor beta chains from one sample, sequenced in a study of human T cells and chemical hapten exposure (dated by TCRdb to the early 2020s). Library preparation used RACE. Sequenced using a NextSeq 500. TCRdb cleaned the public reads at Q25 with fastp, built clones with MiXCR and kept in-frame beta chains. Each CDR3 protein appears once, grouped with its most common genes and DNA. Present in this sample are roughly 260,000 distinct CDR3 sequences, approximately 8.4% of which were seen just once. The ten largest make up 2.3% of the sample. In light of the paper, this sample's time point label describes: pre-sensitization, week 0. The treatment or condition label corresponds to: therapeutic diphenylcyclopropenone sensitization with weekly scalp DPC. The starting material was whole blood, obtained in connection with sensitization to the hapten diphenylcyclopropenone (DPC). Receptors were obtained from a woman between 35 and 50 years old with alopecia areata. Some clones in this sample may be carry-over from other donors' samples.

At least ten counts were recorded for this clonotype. CDR3 DNA sequence: TGTGCCAGCAGCTCAGCGGACGGTACGCAGTATTTT. Protein: CASSSADGTQYF. The chain links TRBV7-2 to TRBJ2-3; D perhaps matches TRBD2 (5 bases). Trimming took off 4 bases at V and 8 bases at J, with 10 bases between the two ends. The CDR3 extends over 12 amino acids. CDR1 and CDR2 from the germline V gene are SGHTA and FQGNSA.

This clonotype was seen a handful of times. This CDR3 reads CAISAWLAVSTDTQYF. The CDR3 DNA sequence: TGTGCCATCAGTGCGTGGTTAGCGGTTAGCACAGATACGCAGTATTTT. V and J are TRBV10-3 and TRBJ2-3, with D perhaps matching TRBD2 (6 bases). This CDR3 is 16 amino acids long. The V gene's germline CDR1 is ENHRY and CDR2 SYGVKD. Trimming removed 4 bases at V and 0 bases at J, with 14 bases between.

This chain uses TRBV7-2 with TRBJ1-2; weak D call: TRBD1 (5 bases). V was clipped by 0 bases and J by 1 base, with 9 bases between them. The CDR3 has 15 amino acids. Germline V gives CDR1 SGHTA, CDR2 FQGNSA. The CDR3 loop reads CASSLAQGVNYGYTF. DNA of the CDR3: TGTGCCAGCAGCTTAGCGCAGGGTGTTAACTATGGCTACACCTTC.

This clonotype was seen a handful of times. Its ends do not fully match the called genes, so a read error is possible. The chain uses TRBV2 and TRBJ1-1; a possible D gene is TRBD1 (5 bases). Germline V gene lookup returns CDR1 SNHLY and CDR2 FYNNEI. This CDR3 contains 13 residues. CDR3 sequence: CVSTGERNTEAFF. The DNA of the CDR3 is TGTGTCAGCACGGGGGAGCGGAACACTGAAGCTTTCTTT.

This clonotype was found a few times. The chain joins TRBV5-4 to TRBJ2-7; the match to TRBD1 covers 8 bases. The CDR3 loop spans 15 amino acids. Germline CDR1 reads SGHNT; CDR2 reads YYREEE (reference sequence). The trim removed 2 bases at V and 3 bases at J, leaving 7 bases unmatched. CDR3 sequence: CASSFGQGANYEQYF. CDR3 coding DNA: TGTGCCAGCAGCTTTGGACAGGGTGCGAACTACGAGCAGTACTTC.

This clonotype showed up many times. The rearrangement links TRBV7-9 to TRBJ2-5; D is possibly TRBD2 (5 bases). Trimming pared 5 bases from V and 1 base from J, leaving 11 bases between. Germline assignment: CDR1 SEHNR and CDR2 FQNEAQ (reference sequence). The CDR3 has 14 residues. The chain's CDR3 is CASSPGLRQETQYF. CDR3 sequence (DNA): TGTGCCAGCAGCCCCGGACTGCGCCAAGAGACCCAGTACTTC.

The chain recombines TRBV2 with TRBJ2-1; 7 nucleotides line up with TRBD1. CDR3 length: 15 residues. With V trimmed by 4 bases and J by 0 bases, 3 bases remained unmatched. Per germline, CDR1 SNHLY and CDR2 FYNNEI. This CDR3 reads CASSARTGSYNEQFF. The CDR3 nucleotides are TGTGCCAGCAGTGCTCGGACAGGCTCCTACAATGAGCAGTTCTTC.

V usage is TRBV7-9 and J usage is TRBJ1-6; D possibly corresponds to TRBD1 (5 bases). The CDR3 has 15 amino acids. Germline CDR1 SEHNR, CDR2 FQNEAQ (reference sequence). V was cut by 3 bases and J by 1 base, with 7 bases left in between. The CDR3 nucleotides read TGTGCCAGCAGCTTCGGGGGTTCCTATAATTCACCCCTCCACTTT. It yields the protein CASSFGGSYNSPLHF.

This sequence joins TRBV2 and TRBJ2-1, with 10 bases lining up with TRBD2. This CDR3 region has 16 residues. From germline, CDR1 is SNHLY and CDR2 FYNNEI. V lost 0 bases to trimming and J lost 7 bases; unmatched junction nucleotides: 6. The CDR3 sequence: CASSEAPSGSINEQFF. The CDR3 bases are TGTGCCAGCAGTGAAGCGCCTAGCGGGAGTATAAATGAGCAGTTCTTC.

The chain's CDR3 is CATSSYNEQFF. The CDR3 DNA follows: TGTGCGACGAGCTCCTACAATGAGCAGTTCTTC. The rearrangement uses TRBV7-2 and TRBJ2-1; unclear D gene. The CDR3 sequence is 11 residues long. Germline loops: CDR1 SGHTA, CDR2 FQGNSA.

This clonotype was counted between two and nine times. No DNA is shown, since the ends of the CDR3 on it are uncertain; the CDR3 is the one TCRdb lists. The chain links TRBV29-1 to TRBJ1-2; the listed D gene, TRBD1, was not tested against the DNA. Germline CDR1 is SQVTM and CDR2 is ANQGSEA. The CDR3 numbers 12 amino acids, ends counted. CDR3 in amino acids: CSVGGGSPLSTF.

DNA for the CDR3: TGTGCCGCTATGGGGGGCCCTGAGCAGTTCTTC. Translating gives CAAMGGPEQFF. The chain carries TRBV27 and TRBJ2-1; TRBD1 or TRBD2 may be the D gene (6 bases each). V was shortened by 11 bases and J by 9 bases, with 14 bases between the two germline ends. The CDR3 is 11 residues long. CDR1 and CDR2 from the germline V gene are MNHEY and SMNVEV (reference sequence).

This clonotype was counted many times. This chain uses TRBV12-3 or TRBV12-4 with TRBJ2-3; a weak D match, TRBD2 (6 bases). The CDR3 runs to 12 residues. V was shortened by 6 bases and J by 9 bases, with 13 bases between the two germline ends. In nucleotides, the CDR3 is TGTGCCAGCAGCCGGGACTTTGGGACGCAGTATTTT. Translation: CASSRDFGTQYF.

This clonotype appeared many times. The CDR3 loop reads CASRGLPFSRTQYF. CDR3 bases: TGTGCCAGCAGGGGACTGCCCTTTTCTCGGACCCAGTACTTC. This chain joins TRBV6-6 and TRBJ2-5; tentative D call: TRBD2 (6 bases). Looked up from germline, CDR1 is MNHNY and CDR2 is SVGAGI (reference sequence). V was clipped by 6 bases and J by 7 bases, with 18 bases between them. The CDR3 is made up of 14 amino acids.

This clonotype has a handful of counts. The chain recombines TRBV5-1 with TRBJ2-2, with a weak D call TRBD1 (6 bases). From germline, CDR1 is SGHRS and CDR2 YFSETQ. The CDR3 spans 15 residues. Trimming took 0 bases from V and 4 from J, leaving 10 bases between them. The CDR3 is CASSLDRVTTGELFF. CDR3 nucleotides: TGCGCCAGCAGCTTGGACAGGGTTACCACCGGGGAGCTGTTTTTT.

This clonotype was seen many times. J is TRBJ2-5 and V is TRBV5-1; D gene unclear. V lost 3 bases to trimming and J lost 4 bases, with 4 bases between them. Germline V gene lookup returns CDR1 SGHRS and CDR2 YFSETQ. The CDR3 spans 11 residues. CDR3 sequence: CASSWRETQYF. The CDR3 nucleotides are TGCGCCAGCAGCTGGAGAGAGACCCAGTACTTC.

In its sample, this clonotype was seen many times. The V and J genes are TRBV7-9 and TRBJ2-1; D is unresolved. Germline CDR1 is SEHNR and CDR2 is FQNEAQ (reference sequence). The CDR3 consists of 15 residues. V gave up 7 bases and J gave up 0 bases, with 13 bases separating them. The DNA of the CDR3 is TGTGCCAGCATTGGCACTTTTAGCTCCTACAATGAGCAGTTCTTC. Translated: CASIGTFSSYNEQFF.

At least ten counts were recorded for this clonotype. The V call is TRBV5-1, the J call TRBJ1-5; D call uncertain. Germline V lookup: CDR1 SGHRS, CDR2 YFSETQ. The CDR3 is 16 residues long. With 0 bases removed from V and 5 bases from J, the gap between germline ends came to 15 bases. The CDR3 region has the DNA TGCGCCAGCAGCTTGGGACCCCTCTATCGGGATCAGCCCCAGCATTTT. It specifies CASSLGPLYRDQPQHF.

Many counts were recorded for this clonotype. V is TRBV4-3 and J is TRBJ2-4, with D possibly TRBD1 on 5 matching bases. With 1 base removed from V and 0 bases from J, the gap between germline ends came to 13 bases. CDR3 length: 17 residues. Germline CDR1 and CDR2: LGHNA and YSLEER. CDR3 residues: CASSQALTDLAKNIQYF. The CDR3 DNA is TGCGCCAGCAGCCAAGCCTTGACAGACCTAGCCAAAAACATTCAGTACTTC.

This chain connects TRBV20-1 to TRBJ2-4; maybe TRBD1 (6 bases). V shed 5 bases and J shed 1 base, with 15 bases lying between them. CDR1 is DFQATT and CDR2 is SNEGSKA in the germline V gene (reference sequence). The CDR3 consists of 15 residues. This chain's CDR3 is CSAPRPGDAKNIQYF. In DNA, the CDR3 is TGCAGTGCTCCTCGTCCAGGGGACGCCAAAAACATTCAGTACTTC.